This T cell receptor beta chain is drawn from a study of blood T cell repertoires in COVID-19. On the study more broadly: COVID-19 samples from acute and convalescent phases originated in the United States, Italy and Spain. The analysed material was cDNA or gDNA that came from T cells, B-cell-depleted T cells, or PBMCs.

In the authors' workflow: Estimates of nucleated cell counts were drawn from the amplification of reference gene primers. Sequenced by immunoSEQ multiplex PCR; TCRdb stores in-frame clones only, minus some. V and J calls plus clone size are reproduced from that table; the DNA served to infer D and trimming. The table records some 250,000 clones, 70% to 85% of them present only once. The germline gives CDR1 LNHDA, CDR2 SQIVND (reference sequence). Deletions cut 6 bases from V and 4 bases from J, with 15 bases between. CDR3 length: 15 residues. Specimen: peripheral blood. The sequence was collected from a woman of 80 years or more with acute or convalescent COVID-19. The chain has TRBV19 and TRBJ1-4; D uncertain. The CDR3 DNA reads TGTGCCAGTAGATTCGGGCCGGGGTTTAATGAAAAACTGTTTTTT. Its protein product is CASRFGPGFNEKLFF.